This T cell receptor (beta chain) was captured by sequencing in a study of beta chain features in type 1 diabetes. Of the isolated RNA, all was reverse transcribed, and so the sequenced material was expressed TCRB transcripts. Sequencing was performed with immunoSEQ multiplex PCR; in TCRdb, only in-frame clones are kept and a portion is missing. The profile shows around 170,000 clones, approximately 8.4% of them singletons. The V end lost 2 bases, the J end lost 11 bases, and 17 bases lay between the germline ends. The germline gives CDR1 LNHNV, CDR2 YYDKDF (reference sequence). This CDR3 contains 14 residues.

This chain links TRBV15 with TRBJ2-3; weak D call: TRBD2 (6 bases). Sequenced sample: central memory CD4+ T cells from blood. The sequence derives from a woman aged 18-29 years in good health. CDR3 loop: CATSRPGLIQKQYF. CDR3 sequence (DNA): TGTGCCACCAGCAGACCGGGACTGATACAGAAGCAGTATTTT.